This T cell receptor (beta chain) came from a study of blood T cell repertoires in COVID-19. Trimming shortened V by 1 base and J by 0 bases, and 7 bases separated the two germline ends. The V gene's germline CDR1 is SGHRS and CDR2 YFSETQ. The CDR3 contains 14 residues. Measured with immunoSEQ multiplex PCR; TCRdb has only the in-frame clones, and not every one. This table has 430,000 or so clones, roughly 90% appearing once. As to this clone: Other nucleotide sequences from this sample produce the same CDR3.

The sample taken for sequencing was peripheral blood. This sequence was found in a man between 18 and 29 years old with COVID-19, enrolled during active disease. The rearrangement joins TRBV5-1 to TRBJ1-1; possibly TRBD1 for D (6 bases). The DNA of the CDR3 is TGCGCCAGCAGCTTGACAGGGTTGAACACTGAAGCTTTCTTT. This codes for CASSLTGLNTEAFF.